The clone carrying this T cell receptor (beta chain) was seen many times. This entry belongs to a study of blood T cells in healthy people across ages. The CDR3 is made up of 14 amino acids. CDR1 is SGDLS, CDR2 YYNGEE, per germline. The trim removed 5 bases at V and 0 bases at J, leaving 3 bases unmatched. The donors, healthy Caucasians from Russia, were aged roughly 6 to 90. Samples had at least 7 million PBMCs isolated from them. Extractions gave at least 6 micrograms of total RNA per sample. Primers used in a second PCR of roughly 6 to 12 cycles were a sample-barcoded 5' primer and a J-beta primer mix. TCRdb ran MiXCR on the 5' RACE reads and lists one entry per CDR3 protein. The sample has about 1.6 million distinct CDR3 sequences, about 32% seen once.

The source of this sequence is a woman aged 25 to 39 in good health. Sequences were obtained from blood. This chain links TRBV9 with TRBJ2-3, with 7 bases matching TRBD2. This chain's CDR3 is CASSPSGSTDTQYF. As DNA, the CDR3 is TGTGCCAGCAGTCCTAGCGGAAGCACAGATACGCAGTATTTT.